The 18 T cell receptor beta chains below come from one sample, sequenced in a study of identical twins. Via MiXCR, TCRdb re-called the 5' RACE reads, giving one row per CDR3 protein. The table lists about 190,000 distinct CDR3 sequences, approximately 15% of them singletons. These records were also assigned to another study, of T cells expressing NK-cell markers.

The sequencing input was CD8+ T cells sorted from blood. The receptors shown here come from a woman in her late teens or twenties in good health.

This chain joins TRBV7-9 and TRBJ2-7; the match to TRBD1 covers 9 bases. Germline CDR1 reads SEHNR; CDR2 reads FQNEAQ (reference sequence). This CDR3 has 15 amino acids. V dropped 1 base and J dropped 0; count of bases not matched to a gene: 1. The CDR3 sequence is CASSLGTGASYEQYF. The CDR3 DNA reads TGTGCCAGCAGCTTAGGGACAGGGGCCTCCTACGAGCAGTACTTC.

In its sample, this clonotype was seen a few times. The chain joins TRBV4-1 to TRBJ2-3; unclear D gene. Per the germline V gene, CDR1 is MGHRA and CDR2 is YSYEKL. CDR3 length: 11 residues. The V end lost 0 bases, the J end lost 9 bases, and 4 bases lay between the germline ends. Here the CDR3 DNA reads TGCGCCAGCAGCCAAGAAGGCACGCAGTATTTT. Translating it yields CASSQEGTQYF.

The J gene is TRBJ2-1, the V gene TRBV2; no definite D call. The CDR3 has 11 amino acids. Trimming took off 1 base at V and 8 bases at J, with 3 bases between the two ends. The germline gives CDR1 SNHLY, CDR2 FYNNEI. As DNA, the CDR3 is TGTGCCAGCAGTGAAGAGGATGAGCAGTTCTTC. Translation: CASSEEDEQFF. The variable domain in full, completed from reference TRBV2 and TRBJ2-1, reads EPEVTQTPSHQVTQMGQEVILRCVPISNHLYFYWYRQILGQKVEFLVSFYNNEISEKSEIFDDQFSVERPDGSNFTLKIRSTKLEDSAMYFCASSEEDEQFFGPGTRLTVL.

This clonotype has a handful of counts. The V and J genes are TRBV20-1 and TRBJ1-1, with D possibly matching TRBD1 (6 bases). The length of the CDR3 is 13 residues. The ends were cut back, 6 bases at V and 5 bases at J, with 16 bases in the middle. Germline V gene data show CDR1 as DFQATT and CDR2 as SNEGSKA (reference sequence). CDR3 coding DNA: TGCAGTGCCGACAGGCCAATGGGTACTGAAGCTTTCTTT. The encoded protein is CSADRPMGTEAFF.

This clonotype occurred a few times. The rearrangement links TRBV7-9 to TRBJ2-3, with 8 bases identical to TRBD1. CDR3 length: 16 amino acids. V lost 4 bases to trimming and J lost 2 bases; unmatched junction nucleotides: 8. Germline V lookup: CDR1 SEHNR, CDR2 FQNEAQ (reference sequence). The CDR3 is CASSSTRGQDTDTQYF. In DNA, the CDR3 is TGTGCCAGCAGCTCTACAAGGGGACAGGACACAGATACGCAGTATTTT.

In its sample, this clonotype was seen a few times. The chain uses TRBV5-1 and TRBJ2-5; weak D call: TRBD1 (5 bases). V lost 0 bases, J lost 4 bases, and 10 bases lay in between. Germline V gives CDR1 SGHRS, CDR2 YFSETQ. The CDR3 spans 14 residues. The CDR3 region is CASSLDQGGETQYF. The CDR3 DNA reads as TGCGCCAGCAGCTTGGACCAGGGCGGAGAGACCCAGTACTTC.

This clonotype was recorded a few times. The V and J genes are TRBV6-1 and TRBJ2-7, with 7 bases identical to TRBD1. CDR1 is MNHNS, CDR2 SASEGT, per germline. V was clipped by 5 bases and J by 6 bases; unmatched bases: 13. CDR3 size: 15 residues. DNA of the CDR3: TGTGCCAGCAGTCCGAATTTGGGACAGTACAGCGAGCAGTACTTC. It is translated as CASSPNLGQYSEQYF.

This clonotype was seen more than once but under ten times. The V and J genes are TRBV7-9 and TRBJ2-1; the D gene is possibly TRBD2 (5 bases). Germline-derived CDR1 and CDR2 are SEHNR and FQNEAQ (reference sequence). V lost 1 base to trimming and J lost 2 bases, with 9 bases between them. CDR3 length: 15 amino acids. The CDR3 coding sequence is TGTGCCAGCAGCTTAGAGGGAGTAGCCTACAATGAGCAGTTCTTC. This codes for CASSLEGVAYNEQFF.

This clonotype was counted a few times. The chain employs TRBV30 and TRBJ1-5; D gene ambiguous. V lost 0 bases, J lost 5 bases, and 11 bases lay in between. Germline V gene sequence: CDR1 GTSNPN, CDR2 SVGIG (reference sequence). The CDR3 contains 14 residues. The CDR3, as DNA: TGTGCCTGGAGTGTAGTTCAGGAGGATCAGCCCCAGCATTTT. As protein: CAWSVVQEDQPQHF.

The sample holds a few counts of this clonotype. This chain joins TRBV4-1 and TRBJ1-2, with a tentative D call TRBD1 (5 bases). The CDR3 contains 17 residues. Germline V gene lookup returns CDR1 MGHRA and CDR2 YSYEKL. V shed 0 bases and J shed 7 bases, with 21 bases lying between them. The CDR3 coding sequence is TGCGCCAGCAGCCAAGATTCCGGGACGGCTGGCGCTAGTGGCTACACCTTC. Translating it yields CASSQDSGTAGASGYTF.

As regards this clonotype: One junction end disagrees with the germline gene, perhaps due to a read error. The chain uses TRBV12-3 or TRBV12-4 and TRBJ2-1; 7 bases fit TRBD2. The CDR3 extends over 14 amino acids. The CDR3 DNA sequence: TGTGCCTGCAGCCCAGCGGGGCCTTCCAATGAGCAGTTCTTC. It translates to CACSPAGPSNEQFF.

This clonotype was seen a few times. The chain employs TRBV5-8 and TRBJ1-1, with D maybe TRBD1 (5 bases). V was clipped by 2 bases and J by 1 base, with 9 bases between them. The CDR3 consists of 14 residues. Germline V lookup: CDR1 SGHTS, CDR2 YDEGEE. CDR3 residues: CASSFDGQNTEAFF. In DNA, the CDR3 is TGTGCCAGCAGCTTTGATGGACAGAACACTGAAGCTTTCTTT.

This clonotype was counted once. The chain couples TRBV30 to TRBJ2-3, with TRBD2 matching 7 bases. Germline V gives CDR1 GTSNPN, CDR2 SVGIG (reference sequence). This CDR3 comprises 11 residues. V lost 4 bases, J lost 12 bases, and 7 bases stayed unmatched. The CDR3 nucleotides read TGTGCCTGGAAGGGCGGGAGTCACCAGTATTTT. This translates into CAWKGGSHQYF.

The genes are TRBV11-3 and TRBJ2-1, with 12 nucleotides matching TRBD1. The V segment lost 5 bases and the J segment 8 bases; nucleotides outside the gene matches: 7. Germline V gene lookup returns CDR1 SGHNT and CDR2 YENEEA. This CDR3 is built from 15 residues. CDR3 in amino acids: CASSPRDRGPDEQFF. In DNA form, the CDR3 reads TGTGCCAGCAGCCCTCGGGACAGGGGGCCCGATGAGCAGTTCTTC.

CDR3 coding DNA: TGTGCCAGCAGCTTAAGGGCGGGACAGAGCCTTGGTTGGGATGAGCAGTTCTTC. Protein product: CASSLRAGQSLGWDEQFF. This chain uses TRBV11-1 with TRBJ2-1; D perhaps matches TRBD1 (7 bases). Deletions cut 2 bases from V and 8 bases from J, with 25 bases between. The CDR3 totals 18 residues. CDR1 and CDR2 (germline): SGHAT, FQDESV (reference sequence).

V is TRBV7-2 and J is TRBJ2-5; TRBD2 aligns across 7 bases. The CDR3 is 18 amino acids. Germline V gene data show CDR1 as SGHTA and CDR2 as FQGNSA. The trim removed 0 bases at V and 1 base at J, leaving 11 bases unmatched. The CDR3 region is CASSLAQEEAGFQETQYF. Written as DNA, the CDR3 is TGTGCCAGCAGCTTAGCCCAGGAGGAAGCGGGGTTCCAAGAGACCCAGTACTTC.

This chain uses TRBV29-1 with TRBJ1-1, with unresolved D. Trimming shortened V by 4 bases and J by 0 bases, and 9 bases separated the two germline ends. CDR3 length: 13 residues. CDR1 and CDR2 from the germline V gene are SQVTM and ANQGSEA. CDR3 DNA sequence: TGCAGCGTTGGGGGTAGTCTGAACACTGAAGCTTTCTTT. Translating gives CSVGGSLNTEAFF.

V usage is TRBV29-1 and J usage is TRBJ2-7; no clear D. V dropped 5 bases and J dropped 0 bases, with 14 bases sitting between them. Germline CDR1 reads SQVTM; CDR2 reads ANQGSEA. CDR3 length equals 14 residues. The CDR3 loop is CSVPAAPPSYEQYF. In nucleotides, the CDR3 is TGCAGCGTTCCGGCGGCCCCTCCCTCCTACGAGCAGTACTTC.